This T cell receptor beta chain was sequenced in a study of technical replicates of blood from several donors. This table comes from immunoSEQ multiplex PCR, and its TCRdb copy is limited to in-frame clones, with some not included. The sample holds 60,000 to 65,000 clones, approximately 83% seen once. The CDR3 contains 14 residues. In germline, CDR1 is LNHDA, CDR2 SQIVND (reference sequence). Trimming removed 6 bases at V and 8 bases at J, with 16 bases between. The clonotype originates from a human donor in good health. Some clones in this sample may be carry-over from other donors' samples. V usage is TRBV19 and J usage is TRBJ2-2; tentative D call: TRBD1 (5 bases). The sequenced sample was PBMCs. CDR3 protein: CASSPDRIHGELFF. The CDR3 DNA sequence: TGTGCCAGTAGCCCTGACAGAATCCATGGGGAGCTGTTTTTT.